Shown below are 18 T cell receptor beta chains from a single sample sequenced in a study of cytomegalovirus exposure and HLA in healthy donors. The PCR used 60 Vbeta and 13 Jbeta primers. Produced via immunoSEQ multiplex PCR; TCRdb's table is partial and in-frame only. The table records 110,000 to 150,000 clones, over 65% of them present only once. Sequencing was done on a sample of PBMCs. These receptors all come from a man younger than 30 in good health and CMV-seropositive.

J is TRBJ1-1 and V is TRBV5-1; 11 bases match TRBD1. The junction had 3 bases not matched to a gene; V was cut back by 1 base and J by 4 bases. The CDR3 spans 15 residues. Germline V gives CDR1 SGHRS, CDR2 YFSETQ. CDR3 nucleotides: TGCGCCAGCAGCTTGCAGGGACAGGGGGTCACTGAAGCTTTCTTT. It specifies CASSLQGQGVTEAFF. Together with reference TRBV5-1 and TRBJ1-1, the CDR3 gives the full variable domain: KAGVTQTPRYLIKTRGQQVTLSCSPISGHRSVSWYQQTPGQGLQFLFEYFSETQRNKGNFPGRFSGRQFSNSRSEMNVSTLELGDSALYLCASSLQGQGVTEAFFGQGTRLTVV.

The rearrangement links TRBV2 to TRBJ2-7, with 8 bases lining up with TRBD2. This CDR3 has 13 amino acids. Germline trimming cut 5 bases from V and 3 bases from J; bases unmatched to any gene: 3. Germline V lookup: CDR1 SNHLY, CDR2 FYNNEI. Written as DNA, the CDR3 is TGTGCCAGCAGTCCGCTAGCGGGCTACGAGCAGTACTTC. Translated: CASSPLAGYEQYF.

This chain joins TRBV10-3 and TRBJ1-3, with TRBD1 matching 8 bases. The trim removed 3 bases at V and 4 bases at J, leaving 2 bases unmatched. In germline, CDR1 is ENHRY, CDR2 SYGVKD. The CDR3 is 14 amino acids. CDR3 sequence (DNA): TGTGCCATCAGTGACGGACAGGGAGGAAACACCATATATTTT. Translating gives CAISDGQGGNTIYF.

This rearrangement joins TRBV13 to TRBJ2-6, with D possibly being TRBD1 (6 bases). The V gene's germline CDR1 is PRHDT and CDR2 FYEKMQ (reference sequence). The germline V and J ends were trimmed by 4 bases and 0 bases, with 13 bases remaining between them. This CDR3 has 17 residues. CDR3 sequence (DNA): TGTGCCAGCAGCTACAGGGTAAAGGGCTCTGGGGCCAACGTCCTGACTTTC. Translated, it gives CASSYRVKGSGANVLTF.

The chain joins TRBV6-6 to TRBJ1-5; no reliable D call. The CDR3 totals 14 residues. V shed 8 bases and J shed 3 bases, with 14 bases lying between them. Germline assignment: CDR1 MNHNY and CDR2 SVGAGI (reference sequence). Here the CDR3 DNA reads TGTGCCAGCTCGAAGCGCAGAGACAATCAGCCCCAGCATTTT. Translation: CASSKRRDNQPQHF.

The rearrangement uses TRBV7-9 and TRBJ1-5; 7 bases match TRBD1. V was clipped by 7 bases and J by 4 bases; unmatched bases: 7. Looked up from germline, CDR1 is SEHNR and CDR2 is FQNEAQ (reference sequence). This CDR3 has 14 residues. The CDR3 DNA reads as TGTGCCAGCACCGTAGGGACAGAAAATCAGCCCCAGCATTTT. The encoded protein is CASTVGTENQPQHF.

The chain carries TRBV7-2 and TRBJ2-7; tentatively, D is TRBD2 (7 bases). The CDR3 runs 15 residues. The germline V gene has CDR1 SGHTA and CDR2 FQGNSA. The V and J ends lost 3 bases and 5 bases respectively, with 17 bases between them. The CDR3 loop reads CASSFEGGRNHEQYF. The CDR3 nucleotides are TGTGCCAGCAGCTTCGAGGGGGGGAGAAACCACGAGCAGTACTTC.

This chain links TRBV9 with TRBJ2-2, with 9 nucleotides matching TRBD1. Germline values: CDR1 SGDLS, CDR2 YYNGEE. The CDR3 is made up of 17 amino acids. V was clipped by 0 bases and J by 4 bases; unmatched bases: 7. CDR3 sequence reads: CASSVGTGTGSTGELFF. Written as DNA, the CDR3 is TGTGCCAGCAGCGTAGGGACCGGGACAGGGAGCACCGGGGAGCTGTTTTTT.

The chain employs TRBV4-1 and TRBJ1-5, with 7 bases aligning to TRBD1. CDR3 length: 16 amino acids. The germline CDR1 and CDR2 sequences are MGHRA and YSYEKL. The junction had 8 bases not matched to a gene; V was cut back by 1 base and J by 5 bases. The CDR3 sequence: CASSQAAGQVYQPQHF. The CDR3, as DNA: TGCGCCAGCAGCCAAGCCGCCGGACAGGTTTATCAGCCCCAGCATTTT.

This clone was seen more than once but under ten times. The V gene is TRBV6-5, the J gene TRBJ1-4; 8 nucleotides agree with TRBD1. The germline V gene has CDR1 MNHEY and CDR2 SVGAGI. This CDR3 has 16 residues. Germline trimming cut 0 bases from V and 3 bases from J; bases unmatched to any gene: 3. The CDR3 here is CASSYSNRGANEKLFF. Here the CDR3 DNA reads TGTGCCAGCAGTTACTCTAACAGGGGGGCTAATGAAAAACTGTTTTTT.

The CDR3, as DNA: TGTGCCAGCAGTTTATCCCGCAGGAACACTGAAGCTTTCTTT. Its translation is CASSLSRRNTEAFF. This sequence joins TRBV28 and TRBJ1-1; D gene unclear. The CDR3 covers 14 residues. The germline V gene encodes CDR1 MDHEN and CDR2 SYDVKM. V was shortened by 1 base and J by 1 base, with 7 bases between the two germline ends. The full variable domain, in which reference TRBV28 and TRBJ1-1 provide the parts outside the CDR3, is DVKVTQSSRYLVKRTGEKVFLECVQDMDHENMFWYRQDPGLGLRLIYFSYDVKMKEKGDIPEGYSVSREKKERFSLILESASTNQTSMYLCASSLSRRNTEAFFGQGTRLTVV.

This clone was detected a few times. The gene calls are TRBV28 and TRBJ2-1; TRBD1 matches 8 bases. The germline V gene encodes CDR1 MDHEN and CDR2 SYDVKM. The CDR3 has 15 amino acids. After removal of 4 bases from V and 2 bases from J, the junction contained 4 bases not matched to a gene. The CDR3 sequence is CASSSTDRAYNEQFF. DNA for the CDR3: TGTGCCAGCAGTTCGACGGACAGGGCCTACAATGAGCAGTTCTTC.

V usage is TRBV6-5 and J usage is TRBJ1-6; 7 nucleotides agree with TRBD1. This CDR3 comprises 15 residues. CDR1 and CDR2 from the germline V gene are MNHEY and SVGAGI. V shed 6 bases, J shed 8 bases, and the junction held 10 bases outside the gene matches. CDR3 region: CASSRRQGEYSPLHF. CDR3 sequence (DNA): TGTGCCAGCAGCCGAAGACAGGGAGAGTATTCACCCCTCCACTTT.

This clone was counted a single time. CDR3 sequence (DNA): TGTGCCAGCAGTTCGTCAGGGGGAACTGAAGCTTTCTTT. This sequence encodes CASSSSGGTEAFF. The chain employs TRBV6-1 and TRBJ1-1, with TRBD1 matching over 7 bases. With 5 bases clipped from V and 5 bases from J, the junction kept 5 bases outside the gene matches. The CDR3 has 13 residues. The V gene's germline CDR1 is MNHNS and CDR2 SASEGT.

This clone was counted a few times. CDR3 nucleotide sequence: TGTGCCAGCAGCCCTCGCAGGACAGCAGCGGATGGCTACACCTTC. Its translation: CASSPRRTAADGYTF. The chain combines TRBV9 with TRBJ1-2; tentatively, D is TRBD1 (6 bases). There are 15 residues in the CDR3. Germline CDR1 is SGDLS and CDR2 is YYNGEE. The V end was cut by 4 bases, the J end by 6 bases, with 19 bases between. The full variable domain, in which reference TRBV9 and TRBJ1-2 provide the parts outside the CDR3, is DSGVTQTPKHLITATGQRVTLRCSPRSGDLSVYWYQQSLDQGLQFLIQYYNGEERAKGNILERFSAQQFPDLHSELNLSSLELGDSALYFCASSPRRTAADGYTFGSGTRLTVV.

The rearrangement uses TRBV19 and TRBJ2-7; TRBD1 might be the D (5 bases). Trimming took off 5 bases at V and 0 bases at J, with 14 bases between the two ends. This CDR3 spans 15 amino acids. Germline assignment: CDR1 LNHDA and CDR2 SQIVND (reference sequence). For the CDR3, the DNA is TGTGCCAGTAGTGTTTCAGGGTTTAGCTCCTACGAGCAGTACTTC. This sequence encodes CASSVSGFSSYEQYF.

This chain links TRBV28 with TRBJ2-6, with D possibly TRBD1 on 6 matching bases. Germline loops: CDR1 MDHEN, CDR2 SYDVKM. Deletions cut 2 bases from V and 1 base from J, with 9 bases between. The CDR3 spans 16 residues. The CDR3 loop is CASSLPQGSGANVLTF. CDR3 DNA sequence: TGTGCCAGCAGTTTACCACAGGGATCTGGGGCCAACGTCCTGACTTTC.

The chain recombines TRBV6-4 with TRBJ2-7; TRBD1 matches at 8 bases. CDR3 length: 16 amino acids. V shed 4 bases and J 3 bases; nucleotides not matched to a gene: 11. Germline lookup yields CDR1 MRHNA and CDR2 SNTAGT. For the CDR3, the DNA is TGTGCCAGCAGTGCCCCGCGGGACAGGACAGGCTACGAGCAGTACTTC. It yields the protein CASSAPRDRTGYEQYF.